This T cell receptor beta chain was identified in a study of spatial heterogeneity in lung cancer. Study-wide points: Numbers of ubiquitous and regional expanded TCRs tracked ubiquitous and regional nonsynonymous mutation counts, respectively. It was found that expanded intratumoral alpha and beta TCR counts tracked tumor mutation counts.

CDR1 and CDR2 from the germline V gene are LNHNV and YYDKDF (reference sequence). The CDR3 consists of 14 residues. V lost 2 bases, J lost 4 bases, and 2 bases stayed unmatched. Documented time point: sample taken at primary tumor resection. This clonotype was detected many times. The antigen is not known. TCRdb re-derived calls from the 5' RACE reads in MiXCR, one entry per CDR3 protein. The sample shows 11,000 to 15,000 distinct CDR3 sequences, roughly 4.7% of them seen only once. The chain joins TRBV15 to TRBJ1-5, with 7 positions matching TRBD1. The TCR comes from a female donor with early-stage non-small cell lung cancer. Sequences were derived from lung tumor tissue, sampled at surgery. The CDR3 region is CATSRSTGNQPQHF. The DNA of the CDR3 is TGTGCCACCAGCAGATCGACAGGGAATCAGCCCCAGCATTTT. The whole variable domain, filled in from reference TRBV15 and TRBJ1-5, reads DAMVIQNPRYQVTQFGKPVTLSCSQTLNHNVMYWYQQKSSQAPKLLFHYYDKDFNNEADTPDNFQSRRPNTSFCFLDIRSPGLGDTAMYLCATSRSTGNQPQHFGDGTRLSIL.